These 5 T cell receptor beta chains share one sample of origin, sequenced in a study of tumor-infiltrating lymphocytes in primary liver carcinoma. The blood RNA (from unsorted whole blood) was obtained, and germline DNA was also extracted. cDNA specific to TCR beta was made from approximately 0.55 ug of total RNA, with a constant-region primer employed for priming. Employing slightly modified ARM-PCR, three nested multiplex PCR rounds were run, and these gave rise to the TCR beta libraries. PCR rounds one and two used TRBV1-TRBV30 forward primers with a C-beta reverse primer for around 11 cycles each. Each CDR3 protein is one row after TCRdb ran MiXCR on the multiplex PCR reads. The sample has about 320,000 distinct CDR3 sequences, 65% seen once. Specimen: peripheral blood. The receptor source for this set is a man aged 40-49 years with primary liver carcinoma and hepatitis B virus infection.

Comments on this clonotype: A single base separates this from a much larger clone, so it may be a read error. The chain has TRBV10-3 and TRBJ2-1, with D perhaps given as TRBD1 or TRBD2 (6 bases each). CDR1 is ENHRY, CDR2 SYGVKD, per germline. The CDR3 sequence is 13 residues long. This CDR3 is CTIGRGQGNEQFF. CDR3 bases: TGTACCATCGGACGGGGGCAGGGCAATGAGCAGTTCTTC.

With regard to this clonotype: At one end the junction does not follow the germline gene, possibly because of a read error. The chain has TRBV11-2 and TRBJ2-2, with a possible D match to TRBD2 (6 bases). The CDR3 has 16 residues. Germline V gene sequence: CDR1 SGHAT, CDR2 FQNNGV. The chain's CDR3 is CASSLDGRLYTGKLFF. CDR3 nucleotides: TGTGCCAGCAGCTTAGATGGGAGGCTATACACCGGGAAGCTGTTTTTT.

This clonotype occurred a few times. This may arise from a read error, as a much more abundant clone is one base away. The chain joins TRBV24-1 to TRBJ2-3; 10 bases map to TRBD1. This CDR3 is 16 amino acids long. Germline V lookup: CDR1 KGHDR, CDR2 SFDVKD. The CDR3 region has the DNA TGTGTCACCAGTGATATAAGGGACAGGGGCTCGGATACGCAGTATTTT. Its translation is CVTSDIRDRGSDTQYF.

V is TRBV28 and J is TRBJ2-2; the D is unclear. Germline V gene lookup returns CDR1 MDHEN and CDR2 SYDVKM. The CDR3 loop spans 15 amino acids. Trimming took off 5 bases at V and 3 bases at J, with 13 bases between the two ends. The CDR3 here is CASSPRRIYTGELFF. The CDR3 nucleotides read TGTGCCAGCAGTCCACGGCGGATCTACACCGGGGAGCTGTTTTTT.

Many counts were recorded for this clonotype. V and J are TRBV6-1 and TRBJ2-2, with D uncertain. Germline V gene data show CDR1 as MNHNS and CDR2 as SASEGT. With 2 bases removed from V and 9 bases from J, the gap between germline ends came to 7 bases. The CDR3 is 12 amino acids. CDR3: CASSELSRELFF. In nucleotides, the CDR3 is TGTGCCAGCAGTGAACTGAGTAGGGAGCTGTTTTTT.